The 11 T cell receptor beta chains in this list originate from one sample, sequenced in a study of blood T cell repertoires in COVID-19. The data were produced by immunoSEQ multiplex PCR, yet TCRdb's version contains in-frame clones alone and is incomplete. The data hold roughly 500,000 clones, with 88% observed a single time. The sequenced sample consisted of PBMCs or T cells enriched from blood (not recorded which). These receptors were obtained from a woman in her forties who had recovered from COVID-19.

The CDR3 region is CASLLAGGSYNEQFF. CDR3 DNA: TGTGCCAGCCTCCTAGCGGGAGGGTCCTACAATGAGCAGTTCTTC. The chain employs TRBV5-4 and TRBJ2-1; 12 nucleotides line up with TRBD2. Losses at the gene ends were 7 bases for V and 1 base for J; bases not matched to a gene: 3. CDR3 size: 15 residues. CDR1 is SGHNT, CDR2 YYREEE, per germline (reference sequence).

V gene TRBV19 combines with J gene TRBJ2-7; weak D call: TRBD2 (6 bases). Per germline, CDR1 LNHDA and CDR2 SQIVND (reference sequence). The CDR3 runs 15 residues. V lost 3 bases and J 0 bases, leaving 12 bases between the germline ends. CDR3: CASSIYGRSSYEQYF. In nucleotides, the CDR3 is TGTGCCAGTAGTATCTACGGGAGATCCTCCTACGAGCAGTACTTC.

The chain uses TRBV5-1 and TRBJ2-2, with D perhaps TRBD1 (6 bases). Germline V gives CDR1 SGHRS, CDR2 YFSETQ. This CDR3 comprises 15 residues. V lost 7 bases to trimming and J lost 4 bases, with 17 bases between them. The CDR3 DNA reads TGCGCCAGCCATCGGACAGCTAACCCCACCGGGGAGCTGTTTTTT. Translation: CASHRTANPTGELFF.

The CDR3 DNA sequence: TGCAGCGTTCGAGGGGGCTATGGCTACACCTTC. Translating it yields CSVRGGYGYTF. J is TRBJ1-2 and V is TRBV29-1; tentatively, D is TRBD1 (6 bases). V was cut by 5 bases and J by 4 bases, with 8 bases left in between. The CDR3 runs 11 residues. Germline CDR1 is SQVTM and CDR2 is ANQGSEA.

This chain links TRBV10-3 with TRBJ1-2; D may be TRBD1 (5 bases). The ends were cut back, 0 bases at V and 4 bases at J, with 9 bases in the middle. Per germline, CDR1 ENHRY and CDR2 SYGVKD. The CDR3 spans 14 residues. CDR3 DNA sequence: TGTGCCATCAGTGAGTCTGAGACAGTCTATGGCTACACCTTC. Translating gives CAISESETVYGYTF.

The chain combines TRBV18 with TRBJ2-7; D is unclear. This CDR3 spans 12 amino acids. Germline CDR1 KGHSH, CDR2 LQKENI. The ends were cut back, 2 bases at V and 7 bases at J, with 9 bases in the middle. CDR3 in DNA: TGTGCCAGCTCACCAAGTCAGTTGGAGCAGTACTTC. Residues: CASSPSQLEQYF.

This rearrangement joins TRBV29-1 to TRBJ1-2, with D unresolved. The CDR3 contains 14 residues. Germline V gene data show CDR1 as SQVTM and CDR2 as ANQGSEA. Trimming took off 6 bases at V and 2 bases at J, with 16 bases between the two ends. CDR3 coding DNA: TGCAGCGTCCAGCTAGGCGACTGGAACTATGGCTACACCTTC. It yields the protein CSVQLGDWNYGYTF.

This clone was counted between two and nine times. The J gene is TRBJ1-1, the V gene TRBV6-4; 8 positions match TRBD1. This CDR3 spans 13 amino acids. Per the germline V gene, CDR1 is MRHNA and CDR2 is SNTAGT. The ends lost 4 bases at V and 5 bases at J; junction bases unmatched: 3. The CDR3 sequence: CASSGTGRTEAFF. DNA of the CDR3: TGTGCCAGCAGTGGGACAGGGAGGACTGAAGCTTTCTTT.

CDR3 nucleotides: TGTGCCAGCAGCGATCCAGGGGGCAATCAGCCCCAGCATTTT. As protein: CASSDPGGNQPQHF. The chain recombines TRBV7-9 with TRBJ1-5, with D perhaps TRBD1 (6 bases). Between the trimmed V and J ends, which lost 5 bases and 2 bases, there was a span of 10 bases. Germline V lookup: CDR1 SEHNR, CDR2 FQNEAQ (reference sequence). This CDR3 has 14 residues. Filled out from reference TRBV7-9 and TRBJ1-5, the complete variable domain reads DTGVSQNPRHKITKRGQNVTFRCDPISEHNRLYWYRQTLGQGPEFLTYFQNEAQLEKSRLLSDRFSAERPKGSFSTLEIQRTEQGDSAMYLCASSDPGGNQPQHFGDGTRLSIL.

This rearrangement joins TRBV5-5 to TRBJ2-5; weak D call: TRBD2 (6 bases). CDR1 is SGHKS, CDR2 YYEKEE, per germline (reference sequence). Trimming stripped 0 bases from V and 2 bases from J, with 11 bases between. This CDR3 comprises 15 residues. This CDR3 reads CASSLASGLQETQYF. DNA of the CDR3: TGTGCCAGCAGCTTGGCCAGCGGGCTTCAAGAGACCCAGTACTTC. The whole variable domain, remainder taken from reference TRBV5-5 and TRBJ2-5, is DAGVTQSPTHLIKTRGQQVTLRCSPISGHKSVSWYQQVLGQGPQFIFQYYEKEERGRGNFPDRFSARQFPNYSSELNVNALLLGDSALYLCASSLASGLQETQYFGPGTRLLVL.

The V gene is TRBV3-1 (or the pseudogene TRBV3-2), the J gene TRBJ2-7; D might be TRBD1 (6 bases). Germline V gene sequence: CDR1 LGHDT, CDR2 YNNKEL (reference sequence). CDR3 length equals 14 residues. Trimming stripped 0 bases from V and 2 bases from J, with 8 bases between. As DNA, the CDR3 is TGTGCCAGCAGCCAAGATACAGGGACCTACGAGCAGTACTTC. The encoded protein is CASSQDTGTYEQYF.